The 27 T cell receptor beta chains reported below all come from one sample, sequenced in a study of spatial heterogeneity in lung cancer. As to time point: sample taken at primary tumor resection. Without sorting, whole RNA was sequenced from tumor, nontumor lung or frozen PBMC. TCRdb recomputed calls from the 5' RACE reads with MiXCR, one row per CDR3 protein. Of 15,000 to 20,000 distinct CDR3 sequences in the sample, 20% to 25% are singletons; the top ten hold under 20%. The sequenced sample was PBMCs, obtained at surgery. Receptors originate from a female donor with early-stage non-small cell lung cancer.

This clonotype was seen only a few times. V and J are TRBV20-1 and TRBJ2-7, with 7 bases matching TRBD2. CDR3 length: 13 residues. V shed 5 bases and J 5 bases; nucleotides not matched to a gene: 9. Germline-derived CDR1 and CDR2 are DFQATT and SNEGSKA (reference sequence). CDR3 residues: CSAPRAGVNEQYF. The CDR3 bases are TGCAGTGCTCCGCGGGCGGGAGTGAACGAGCAGTACTTC.

The V and J genes are TRBV7-9 and TRBJ2-5, with D possibly matching TRBD2 (6 bases). Between the trimmed V and J ends, which lost 7 bases and 4 bases, there was a span of 19 bases. This CDR3 is built from 15 residues. Germline assignment: CDR1 SEHNR and CDR2 FQNEAQ (reference sequence). This CDR3 is CASISTGDRGETQYF. For the CDR3, the DNA is TGTGCCAGCATTTCAACGGGAGATAGAGGAGAGACCCAGTACTTC.

This clonotype was seen ten or more times. The DNA of the CDR3 is TGCGCCAGCAGCCATTCCGGGACAGGGGACACTGAAGCTTTCTTT. Translation: CASSHSGTGDTEAFF. The rearrangement uses TRBV4-1 and TRBJ1-1; 10 bases are a match to TRBD1. Germline V CDR1 and CDR2: MGHRA, YSYEKL. V lost 3 bases and J lost 3; bases outside the gene matches: 4. The CDR3 totals 15 residues.

The chain uses TRBV7-9 and TRBJ1-3, with D unclear. This CDR3 is 13 amino acids long. Trimming removed 7 bases from V and 2 bases from J, with 9 bases in between. Germline values: CDR1 SEHNR, CDR2 FQNEAQ (reference sequence). CDR3 sequence reads: CASTAQAGNTIYF. The CDR3 coding sequence is TGTGCCAGCACGGCACAAGCTGGAAACACCATATATTTT.

This clonotype was counted many times. J is TRBJ1-4 and V is TRBV19; maybe TRBD1 (5 bases). Germline V CDR1 and CDR2: LNHDA, SQIVND (reference sequence). V was shortened by 4 bases and J by 8 bases, with 17 bases between the two germline ends. This CDR3 is 15 amino acids long. The CDR3 sequence: CASSNSAGPTEKLFF. CDR3 nucleotide sequence: TGTGCCAGTAGTAATTCAGCGGGACCGACCGAAAAACTGTTTTTT.

The genes are TRBV7-2 and TRBJ1-6; D remains ambiguous. Trimming took 1 base from V and 9 from J, leaving 10 bases between them. Germline V gene lookup returns CDR1 SGHTA and CDR2 FQGNSA. The CDR3 spans 14 residues. CDR3 region: CASSLGRLSSPLHF. The DNA of the CDR3 is TGTGCCAGCAGCTTAGGCCGTCTGAGTTCACCCCTCCACTTT.

The rearrangement uses TRBV7-3 and TRBJ1-2, with 10 bases identical to TRBD1. The CDR3 totals 15 residues. CDR1 and CDR2 from the germline V gene are SGHTA and FQGTGA. J lost 8 bases, V lost 5 bases, and 11 bases had no gene match. The CDR3 nucleotides are TGTGCCAGCAGCCAGGGACAGGGGCCAGGGAGCGGCTACACCTTC. Translation gives CASSQGQGPGSGYTF.

There are many counts of this clonotype. J is TRBJ2-3 and V is TRBV20-1; unclear D gene. CDR1 and CDR2 from the germline V gene are DFQATT and SNEGSKA (reference sequence). Trimming took 6 bases from V and 0 from J, leaving 7 bases between them. The CDR3 sequence is 12 residues long. The CDR3 reads CSAPRSTDTQYF. CDR3 nucleotides: TGCAGTGCCCCTAGAAGCACAGATACGCAGTATTTT.

This clonotype was seen ten or more times. The chain has TRBV20-1 and TRBJ2-3; D gene unclear. The CDR3 runs 14 residues. Looked up from germline, CDR1 is DFQATT and CDR2 is SNEGSKA (reference sequence). Trimming shortened V by 2 bases and J by 1 base, and 10 bases separated the two germline ends. The CDR3, as DNA: TGCAGTGCTAGACCCCCCTATGGCACAGATACGCAGTATTTT. Residues: CSARPPYGTDTQYF.

This clonotype appeared many times. This chain uses TRBV7-9 with TRBJ2-1, with TRBD2 matching over 12 bases. The trim removed 5 bases at V and 2 bases at J, leaving 10 bases unmatched. The CDR3 covers 18 residues. Germline loops: CDR1 SEHNR, CDR2 FQNEAQ (reference sequence). CDR3 coding DNA: TGTGCCAGCAGCCCAGCGGTGACTAGCGGGAGCACCTACAATGAGCAGTTCTTC. It codes for CASSPAVTSGSTYNEQFF.

There are many counts of this clonotype. In nucleotides, the CDR3 is TGTGCCAGCAGCCAGACCCCGGGAGCGACCTACGAGCAGTACTTC. Translation gives CASSQTPGATYEQYF. The chain carries TRBV3-1 and TRBJ2-7; D may be TRBD2 (6 bases). The V end lost 3 bases, the J end lost 2 bases, and 14 bases lay between the germline ends. This CDR3 contains 15 residues. CDR1 is LGHDT and CDR2 is YNNKEL in the germline V gene (reference sequence).

This clonotype was seen many times. V usage is TRBV29-1 and J usage is TRBJ2-1; D not certain. V was clipped by 1 base and J by 9 bases, with 7 bases between them. The CDR3 covers 11 residues. The germline CDR1 and CDR2 sequences are SQVTM and ANQGSEA. CDR3 sequence (DNA): TGCAGCGTTGAAGCACTCAGTGAGCAGTTCTTC. Translated, it gives CSVEALSEQFF.

This clonotype has at least ten counts. The chain has TRBV28 and TRBJ2-2; 7 bases line up with TRBD1. Germline V CDR1 and CDR2: MDHEN, SYDVKM. The V gene end was trimmed by 6 bases and the J gene end by 3 bases; junction bases not matched to a gene: 10. The length of the CDR3 is 16 residues. CDR3 DNA sequence: TGTGCCAGCAGGTCGACAGGGTACGGCGACACCGGGGAGCTGTTTTTT. Translating gives CASRSTGYGDTGELFF. The variable domain in full, completed from reference TRBV28 and TRBJ2-2, reads DVKVTQSSRYLVKRTGEKVFLECVQDMDHENMFWYRQDPGLGLRLIYFSYDVKMKEKGDIPEGYSVSREKKERFSLILESASTNQTSMYLCASRSTGYGDTGELFFGEGSRLTVL.

This clonotype was detected once. The rearrangement joins TRBV6-2 or TRBV6-3 to TRBJ1-1; D remains ambiguous. Trimming took 4 bases from V and 0 from J, leaving 9 bases between them. Germline V lookup: CDR1 MNHEY, CDR2 SVGEGT. The CDR3 runs 14 residues. The CDR3 here is CASSSLVVNTEAFF. The DNA of the CDR3 is TGTGCCAGCAGTTCCCTTGTGGTGAACACTGAAGCTTTCTTT.

Ten or more counts support this clonotype. The V call is TRBV20-1, the J call TRBJ2-3; D is unclear. The CDR3 consists of 16 residues. V gave up 1 base and J gave up 0 bases, with 14 bases separating them. Germline-derived CDR1 and CDR2 are DFQATT and SNEGSKA (reference sequence). CDR3 loop: CSARGTADLSTDTQYF. For the CDR3, the DNA is TGCAGTGCTAGAGGGACCGCCGACCTAAGCACAGATACGCAGTATTTT.

This clonotype rates as medium-sized. DNA for the CDR3: TGTGCCAGCAGTCCACAGGGAACTGGAAACACCATATATTTT. Translating it yields CASSPQGTGNTIYF. V is TRBV6-6 and J is TRBJ1-3; tentatively, D is TRBD1 (6 bases). The CDR3 consists of 14 residues. V was cut by 5 bases and J by 2 bases, with 10 bases left in between. Per the germline V gene, CDR1 is MNHNY and CDR2 is SVGAGI (reference sequence).

This clonotype was recorded at least ten times. The chain couples TRBV7-2 to TRBJ2-3; 9 bases line up with TRBD2. The V and J ends lost 2 bases and 5 bases, in that order; junction bases with no gene match: 2. This CDR3 has 14 amino acids. In germline, CDR1 is SGHTA, CDR2 FQGNSA. As DNA, the CDR3 is TGTGCCAGCAGCTTAATACTAGCGGGAGATACGCAGTATTTT. Translated: CASSLILAGDTQYF.

There are a few counts of this clonotype. The CDR3 region has the DNA TGTGCCAGCAGCTTAGCGCCGGACTACAATGAGCAGTTCTTC. Translating it yields CASSLAPDYNEQFF. This chain connects TRBV7-7 to TRBJ2-1; D not resolved. The V end lost 0 bases, the J end lost 3 bases, and 6 bases lay between the germline ends. Germline values: CDR1 SSHAT, CDR2 FNYEAQ (reference sequence). CDR3 length: 14 residues. Complete variable domain (other parts from reference TRBV7-7 and TRBJ2-1): GAGVSQSPRYKVTKRGQDVTLRCDPISSHATLYWYQQALGQGPEFLTYFNYEAQPDKSGLPSDRFSAERPEGSISTLTIQRTEQRDSAMYRCASSLAPDYNEQFFGPGTRLTVL.

This clonotype has a count of ten or more. The V and J genes are TRBV6-2 or TRBV6-3 and TRBJ2-3; D is uncertain. With 4 bases removed from V and 2 bases from J, the gap between germline ends came to 4 bases. Germline assignment: CDR1 MNHEY and CDR2 SVGEGT. The CDR3 totals 12 residues. The CDR3 here is CASSWTTDTQYF. Here the CDR3 DNA reads TGTGCCAGCAGTTGGACCACAGATACGCAGTATTTT.

This clonotype was observed a single time. The chain couples TRBV7-3 to TRBJ2-5; 7 nucleotides match TRBD2. CDR3 length equals 14 residues. Germline V gene sequence: CDR1 SGHTA, CDR2 FQGTGA. V was clipped by 5 bases and J by 5 bases; unmatched bases: 8. DNA for the CDR3: TGTGCCAGCAGCCGGGGAGGGAAGTCGGAGACCCAGTACTTC. Its protein product is CASSRGGKSETQYF. Based on the CDR3 plus reference TRBV7-3 and TRBJ2-5, the full variable domain is GAGVSQTPSNKVTEKGKYVELRCDPISGHTALYWYRQSLGQGPEFLIYFQGTGAADDSGLPNDRFFAVRPEGSVSTLKIQRTERGDSAVYLCASSRGGKSETQYFGPGTRLLVL.

The rearrangement links TRBV28 to TRBJ2-5; 7 nucleotides line up with TRBD2. The trim removed 5 bases at V and 2 bases at J, leaving 5 bases unmatched. Germline assignment: CDR1 MDHEN and CDR2 SYDVKM. The length of the CDR3 is 14 residues. The CDR3 nucleotides read TGTGCCAGCAGTGTGAGCGGGGTACAAGAGACCCAGTACTTC. Translating it yields CASSVSGVQETQYF.

This clonotype was recorded at least ten times. The chain has TRBV7-9 and TRBJ2-7; D ambiguous. Germline CDR1 and CDR2: SEHNR and FQNEAQ (reference sequence). Trimming left V 0 bases short and J 6 bases short, with 9 bases between. The CDR3 is 13 amino acids. CDR3: CASSLAGSLEQYF. The CDR3 region has the DNA TGTGCCAGCAGCTTAGCGGGGTCGCTCGAGCAGTACTTC.

This clonotype came up many times. The chain employs TRBV5-4 and TRBJ2-1; TRBD1 might be the D (6 bases). CDR1 and CDR2 (germline): SGHNT, YYREEE (reference sequence). Trimming removed 8 bases from V and 6 bases from J, with 18 bases in between. The CDR3 extends over 14 amino acids. CDR3 in DNA: TGTGCCAGAAGCGTACAGGGATTTGGCAATGAGCAGTTCTTC. This encodes CARSVQGFGNEQFF.

At least ten counts were recorded for this clonotype. The CDR3 DNA follows: TGTGCCAGCAGCGAAGCAGTAACATCTAACTATGGCTACACCTTC. It specifies CASSEAVTSNYGYTF. This chain joins TRBV7-2 and TRBJ1-2; D gene ambiguous. Germline V lookup: CDR1 SGHTA, CDR2 FQGNSA. The V end lost 5 bases, the J end lost 0 bases, and 13 bases lay between the germline ends. The CDR3 consists of 15 residues.

In its sample, this clonotype was seen many times. V gene TRBV6-2 or TRBV6-3 combines with J gene TRBJ1-2, with D possibly TRBD1 on 5 matching bases. The CDR3 contains 15 residues. V was clipped by 0 bases and J by 2 bases, with 10 bases between them. Germline V gene sequence: CDR1 MNHEY, CDR2 SVGEGT. The CDR3 sequence: CASSYSYRKNYGYTF. CDR3 nucleotide sequence: TGTGCCAGCAGTTACTCATACAGGAAAAACTATGGCTACACCTTC.

J is TRBJ2-1 and V is TRBV6-5; TRBD1 aligns across 8 bases. The ends lost 4 bases at V and 8 bases at J; junction bases unmatched: 19. CDR1 and CDR2 from the germline V gene are MNHEY and SVGAGI. The CDR3 spans 18 residues. CDR3 coding DNA: TGTGCCAGCAGTTTCACTTCCGAACAGGGGGTAGTGGTCGATGAGCAGTTCTTC. This gives the protein CASSFTSEQGVVVDEQFF.

At least ten counts were recorded for this clonotype. The chain couples TRBV27 to TRBJ2-7, with D perhaps TRBD2 (6 bases). Germline V gene sequence: CDR1 MNHEY, CDR2 SMNVEV (reference sequence). With 3 bases removed from V and 2 bases from J, the gap between germline ends came to 8 bases. This CDR3 comprises 13 residues. The CDR3 sequence: CASSLRLAYEQYF. The CDR3 nucleotides read TGTGCCAGCAGTTTGAGACTAGCCTACGAGCAGTACTTC.